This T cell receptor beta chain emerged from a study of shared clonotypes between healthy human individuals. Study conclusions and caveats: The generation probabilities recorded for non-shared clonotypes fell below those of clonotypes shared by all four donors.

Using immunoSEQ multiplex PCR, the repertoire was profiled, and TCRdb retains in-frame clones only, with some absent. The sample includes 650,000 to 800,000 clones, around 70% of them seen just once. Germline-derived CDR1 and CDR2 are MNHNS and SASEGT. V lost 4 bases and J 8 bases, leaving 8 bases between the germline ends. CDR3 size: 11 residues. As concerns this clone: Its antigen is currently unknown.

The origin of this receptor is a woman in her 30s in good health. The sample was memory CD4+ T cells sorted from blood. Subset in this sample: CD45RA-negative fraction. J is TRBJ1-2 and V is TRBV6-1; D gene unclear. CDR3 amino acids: CASSGPWGYTF. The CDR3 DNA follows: TGTGCCAGCAGTGGCCCCTGGGGCTACACCTTC.